This T cell receptor (beta chain) was sequenced in a study of Graves' ophthalmopathy and Graves' hyperthyroidism. Study at large: Investigators collected peripheral blood at initial diagnosis, before any treatment was given. Overall study results and limits: A 13-signature model separated ophthalmopathy from stable hyperthyroidism, roughly 85% sensitivity, 81.08% specificity. Prediction of ophthalmopathy progression reached roughly 64% sensitivity and around 72% specificity.

Amplification of TCR beta CDR3 regions used RNA transcripts. First-round RT-PCR relied on HTBI primers, and a second-round multiplex PCR came next. In TCRdb, the multiplex PCR reads were re-called with MiXCR into one record per CDR3 protein. The repertoire consists of just over 400,000 distinct CDR3 sequences, with around 21% occurring once and the leading ten covering around 3%. It was from roughly 10 ml of fresh peripheral blood that the PBMCs came. Comment on this clonotype: Its target is not known.

Source material: peripheral blood. The source of this sequence is a young woman with stable Graves' hyperthyroidism.

The CDR3 loop is CASSGSGGKETQYF. CDR3 coding DNA: TGTGCCAGCAGTGGTTCTGGGGGAAAAGAGACCCAGTACTTC. The chain employs TRBV2 and TRBJ2-5, with D tentatively TRBD1 or TRBD2 (5 bases each). The CDR3 totals 14 residues. Trimming left V 4 bases short and J 3 bases short, with 12 bases between. CDR1 and CDR2 from the germline V gene are SNHLY and FYNNEI.